This TCR beta chain is drawn from a study of T cells in Graves' hyperthyroidism and ophthalmopathy. The V segment lost 6 bases and the J segment 7 bases; nucleotides outside the gene matches: 2. Germline loops: CDR1 MNHNS, CDR2 SASEGT. The CDR3 has 12 amino acids. This clonotype was counted a few times. What was amplified from RNA transcripts were TCR beta CDR3 regions. Researchers ran a first-round RT-PCR on the TCR CDR3 using the HTBI primer set. TCRdb re-called the multiplex PCR reads through MiXCR, storing one row per CDR3 protein. The table includes about 640,000 distinct CDR3 sequences, around 21% detected once.

The sample comprised blood. The TCR sequence derives from a man aged 25-45 years with Graves' ophthalmopathy. The V and J genes are TRBV6-1 and TRBJ2-7, with 11 bases that match TRBD2. The CDR3 loop is CASRASGREQYF. The DNA for the CDR3 is TGTGCCAGCAGGGCTAGCGGGAGGGAGCAGTACTTC.